Each of the 7 T cell receptor beta chains below was sequenced from the same sample in a study of beta chain features in type 1 diabetes. Their antigen targets remain unknown. Study-level results: TCRB CDR3 length was moderately but significantly reduced in all four CD4+ subsets of Type 1 diabetes patients.

All of the isolated RNA was reverse transcribed, so expressed TCRB transcripts were sequenced. Data came from immunoSEQ multiplex PCR; TCRdb stores just in-frame clones and leaves some out. In the table there are about 160,000 clones, around 63% of which are singletons. The sample taken for sequencing was naive CD4+ T cells from blood. These receptor sequences come from a man younger than 40 with type 1 diabetes.

This clone was recorded only once. V and J are TRBV5-1 and TRBJ2-5; D remains ambiguous. V was pared by 2 bases and J by 0 bases, with 8 bases between. The CDR3 length is 14 residues. From germline, CDR1 is SGHRS and CDR2 YFSETQ. The CDR3 coding sequence is TGCGCCAGCAGCTTTCCCAGCGACCAAGAGACCCAGTACTTC. Amino acid sequence: CASSFPSDQETQYF.

This clone was picked up a small number of times. The J gene is TRBJ2-5, the V gene TRBV29-1; the match to TRBD2 covers 11 bases. J was trimmed by 7 bases and V by 0 bases; bases with no gene match: 7. CDR1 and CDR2 from the germline V gene are SQVTM and ANQGSEA. This CDR3 region has 15 residues. CDR3 coding DNA: TGCAGCGTTGAAGATGTCCTAGCGGGGGGACGGACCCAGTACTTC. Its protein product is CSVEDVLAGGRTQYF.

The chain combines TRBV6-5 with TRBJ1-6; D remains unclear. The CDR3 has 16 residues. The V end lost 0 bases, the J end lost 0 bases, and 6 bases lay between the germline ends. Looked up from germline, CDR1 is MNHEY and CDR2 is SVGAGI. This chain's CDR3 is CASSYSGSSYNSPLHF. Here the CDR3 DNA reads TGTGCCAGCAGTTACTCGGGGAGCTCCTATAATTCACCCCTCCACTTT.

The chain recombines TRBV13 with TRBJ2-3, with 11 positions matching TRBD2. Germline V lookup: CDR1 PRHDT, CDR2 FYEKMQ (reference sequence). The V segment lost 2 bases and the J segment 0 bases; nucleotides outside the gene matches: 4. CDR3 length equals 17 residues. For the CDR3, the DNA is TGTGCCAGCAGCTTACGCCTAGCGGGGGGAAGCACAGATACGCAGTATTTT. This codes for CASSLRLAGGSTDTQYF. Based on the CDR3 plus reference TRBV13 and TRBJ2-3, the full variable domain is AAGVIQSPRHLIKEKRETATLKCYPIPRHDTVYWYQQGPGQDPQFLISFYEKMQSDKGSIPDRFSAQQFSDYHSELNMSSLELGDSALYFCASSLRLAGGSTDTQYFGPGTRLTVL.

This clone was recorded only once. The V and J genes are TRBV15 and TRBJ2-1, with D unresolved. The CDR3 runs 19 residues. The germline V gene encodes CDR1 LNHNV and CDR2 YYDKDF (reference sequence). Trimming removed 3 bases at V and 0 bases at J, with 21 bases between. The CDR3 bases are TGTGCCACCAGCAGGGATTCCACCAGAACTGGGGTCTCCTACAATGAGCAGTTCTTC. This sequence encodes CATSRDSTRTGVSYNEQFF.

Points on this clone: Other DNA sequences within the sample encode an identical CDR3. The rearrangement joins TRBV7-2 to TRBJ2-3, with TRBD2 matching over 9 bases. Germline V gene sequence: CDR1 SGHTA, CDR2 FQGNSA. With V trimmed by 4 bases and J by 1 base, 6 bases remained unmatched. The CDR3 extends over 16 amino acids. CDR3 sequence: CASSSRVAGGTDTQYF. In DNA form, the CDR3 reads TGTGCCAGCAGCTCCAGAGTAGCGGGGGGCACAGATACGCAGTATTTT. The full variable domain, with the rest looked up from reference TRBV7-2 and TRBJ2-3, is GAGVSQSPSNKVTEKGKDVELRCDPISGHTALYWYRQSLGQGLEFLIYFQGNSAPDKSGLPSDRFSAERTGGSVSTLTIQRTQQEDSAVYLCASSSRVAGGTDTQYFGPGTRLTVL.

This clone showed up just a few times. The rearrangement joins TRBV5-1 to TRBJ2-5; 8 bases fit TRBD2. After removal of 2 bases from V and 1 base from J, the junction contained 4 bases not matched to a gene. The CDR3 is 15 amino acids. From germline, CDR1 is SGHRS and CDR2 YFSETQ. The CDR3 DNA reads TGCGCCAGCAGCTTAAGCGGGGGCCCCCAAGAGACCCAGTACTTC. Translated: CASSLSGGPQETQYF. Complete variable domain (other parts from reference TRBV5-1 and TRBJ2-5): KAGVTQTPRYLIKTRGQQVTLSCSPISGHRSVSWYQQTPGQGLQFLFEYFSETQRNKGNFPGRFSGRQFSNSRSEMNVSTLELGDSALYLCASSLSGGPQETQYFGPGTRLLVL.